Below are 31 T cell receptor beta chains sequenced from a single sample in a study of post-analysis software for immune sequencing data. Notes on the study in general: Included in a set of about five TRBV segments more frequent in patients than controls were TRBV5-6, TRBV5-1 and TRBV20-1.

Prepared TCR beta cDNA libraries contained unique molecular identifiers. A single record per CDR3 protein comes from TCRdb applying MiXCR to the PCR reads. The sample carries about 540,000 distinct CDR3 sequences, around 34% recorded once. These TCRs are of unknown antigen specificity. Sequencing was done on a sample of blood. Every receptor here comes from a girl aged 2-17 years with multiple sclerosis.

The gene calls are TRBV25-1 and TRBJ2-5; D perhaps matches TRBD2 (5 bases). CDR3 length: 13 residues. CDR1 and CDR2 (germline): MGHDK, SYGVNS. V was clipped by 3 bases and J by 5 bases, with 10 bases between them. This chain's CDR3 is CASSELAYETQYF. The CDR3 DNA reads TGTGCCAGCAGTGAGTTAGCGTACGAGACCCAGTACTTC. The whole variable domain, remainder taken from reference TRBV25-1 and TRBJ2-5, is EADIYQTPRYLVIGTGKKITLECSQTMGHDKMYWYQQDPGMELHLIHYSYGVNSTEKGDLSSESTVSRIRTEHFPLTLESARPSHTSQYLCASSELAYETQYFGPGTRLLVL.

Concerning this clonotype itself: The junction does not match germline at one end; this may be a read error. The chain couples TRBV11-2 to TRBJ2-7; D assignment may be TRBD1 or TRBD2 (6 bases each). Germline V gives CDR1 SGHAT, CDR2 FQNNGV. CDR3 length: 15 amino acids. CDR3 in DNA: TGTGCCAGCAGCCCTTTTAGGGGGGAGTCCTACAAGCAGTACTTC. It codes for CASSPFRGESYKQYF.

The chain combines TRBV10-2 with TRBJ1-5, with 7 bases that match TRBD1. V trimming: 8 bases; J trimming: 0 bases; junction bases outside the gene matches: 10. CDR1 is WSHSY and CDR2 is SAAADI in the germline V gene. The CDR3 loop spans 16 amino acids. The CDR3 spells CASSPLQGNSNQPQHF. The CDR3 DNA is TGCGCCAGCTCACCCCTACAGGGGAATAGCAATCAGCCCCAGCATTTT.

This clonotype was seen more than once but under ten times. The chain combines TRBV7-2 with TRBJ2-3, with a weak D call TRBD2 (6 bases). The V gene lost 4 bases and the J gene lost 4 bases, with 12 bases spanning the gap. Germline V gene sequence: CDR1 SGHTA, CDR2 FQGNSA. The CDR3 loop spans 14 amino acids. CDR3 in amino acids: CASSSGSGADTQYF. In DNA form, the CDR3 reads TGTGCCAGCAGCTCAGGATCGGGGGCAGATACGCAGTATTTT.

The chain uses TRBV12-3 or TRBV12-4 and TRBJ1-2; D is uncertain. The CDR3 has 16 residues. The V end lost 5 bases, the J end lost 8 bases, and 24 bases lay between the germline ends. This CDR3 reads CASSPTFDGSSGGYTF. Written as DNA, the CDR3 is TGTGCCAGCAGTCCAACCTTCGACGGCTCCTCGGGGGGCTACACCTTC.

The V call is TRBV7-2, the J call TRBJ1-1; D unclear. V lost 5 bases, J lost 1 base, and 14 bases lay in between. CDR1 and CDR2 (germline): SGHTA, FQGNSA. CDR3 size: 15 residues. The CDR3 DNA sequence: TGTGCCAGCAGCCTCGACCTAAAAACGAACACTGAAGCTTTCTTT. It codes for CASSLDLKTNTEAFF.

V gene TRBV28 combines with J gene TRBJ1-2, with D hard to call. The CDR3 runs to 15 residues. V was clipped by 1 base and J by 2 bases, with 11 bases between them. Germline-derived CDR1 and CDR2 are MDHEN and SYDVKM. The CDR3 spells CASSLSGGGNYGYTF. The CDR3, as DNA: TGTGCCAGCAGTTTATCCGGCGGCGGGAACTATGGCTACACCTTC.

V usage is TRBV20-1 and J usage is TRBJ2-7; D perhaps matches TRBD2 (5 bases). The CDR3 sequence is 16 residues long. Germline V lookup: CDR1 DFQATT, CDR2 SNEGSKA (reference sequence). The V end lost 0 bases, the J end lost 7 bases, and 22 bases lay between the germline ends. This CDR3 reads CSARDSFGLRMVEQYF. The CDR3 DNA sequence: TGCAGTGCTAGAGATAGTTTCGGACTCCGAATGGTGGAGCAGTACTTC.

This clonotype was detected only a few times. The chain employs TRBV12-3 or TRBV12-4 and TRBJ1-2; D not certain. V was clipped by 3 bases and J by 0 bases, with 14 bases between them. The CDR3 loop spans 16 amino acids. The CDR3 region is CASSLGRQAPNYGYTF. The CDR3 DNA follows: TGTGCCAGCAGTTTGGGTCGGCAGGCTCCTAACTATGGCTACACCTTC.

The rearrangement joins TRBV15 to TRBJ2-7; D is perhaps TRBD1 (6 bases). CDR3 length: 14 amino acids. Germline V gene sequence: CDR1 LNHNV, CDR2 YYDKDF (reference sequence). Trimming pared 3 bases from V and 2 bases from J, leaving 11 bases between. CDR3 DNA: TGTGCCACCAGCAGCCGGGACACAACCTACGAGCAGTACTTC. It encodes CATSSRDTTYEQYF.

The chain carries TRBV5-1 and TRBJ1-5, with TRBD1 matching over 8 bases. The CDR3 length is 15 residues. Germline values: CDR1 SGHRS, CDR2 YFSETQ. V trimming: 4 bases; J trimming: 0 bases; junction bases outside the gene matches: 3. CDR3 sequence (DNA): TGCGCCAGCAGCATGACAGGGGATAGCAATCAGCCCCAGCATTTT. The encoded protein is CASSMTGDSNQPQHF.

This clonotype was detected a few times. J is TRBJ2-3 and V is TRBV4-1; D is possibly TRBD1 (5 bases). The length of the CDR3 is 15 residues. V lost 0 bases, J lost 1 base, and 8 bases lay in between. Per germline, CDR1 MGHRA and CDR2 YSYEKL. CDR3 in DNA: TGCGCCAGCAGCCAAGAAGACAGACGCACAGATACGCAGTATTTT. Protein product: CASSQEDRRTDTQYF.

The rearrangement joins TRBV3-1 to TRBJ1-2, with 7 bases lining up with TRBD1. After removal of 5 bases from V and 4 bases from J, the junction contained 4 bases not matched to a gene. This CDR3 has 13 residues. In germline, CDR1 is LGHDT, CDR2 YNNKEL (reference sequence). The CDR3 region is CASSNSGGYGYTF. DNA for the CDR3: TGTGCCAGCAGCAATTCAGGGGGCTATGGCTACACCTTC.

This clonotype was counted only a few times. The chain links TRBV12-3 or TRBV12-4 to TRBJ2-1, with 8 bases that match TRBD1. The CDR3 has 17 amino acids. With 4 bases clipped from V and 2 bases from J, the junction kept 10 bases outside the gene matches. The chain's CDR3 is CASSYGGQGTTYNEQFF. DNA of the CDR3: TGTGCCAGCAGTTACGGAGGACAGGGTACAACCTACAATGAGCAGTTCTTC.

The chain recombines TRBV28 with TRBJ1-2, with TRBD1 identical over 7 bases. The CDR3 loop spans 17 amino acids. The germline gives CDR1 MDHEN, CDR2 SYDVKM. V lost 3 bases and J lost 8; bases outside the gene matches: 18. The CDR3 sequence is CASSLARLQGQLGGYTF. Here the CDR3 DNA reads TGTGCCAGCAGTTTGGCCCGCTTACAGGGGCAACTGGGGGGCTACACCTTC.

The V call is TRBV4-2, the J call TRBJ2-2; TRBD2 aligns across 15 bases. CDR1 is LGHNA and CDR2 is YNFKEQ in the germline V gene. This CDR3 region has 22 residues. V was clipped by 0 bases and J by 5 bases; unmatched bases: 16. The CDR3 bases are TGTGCCAGCAGCCAAGATGGATGGTTGAGGGGACTAGCGGGGGGCGGGACCGGGGAGCTGTTTTTT. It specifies CASSQDGWLRGLAGGGTGELFF.

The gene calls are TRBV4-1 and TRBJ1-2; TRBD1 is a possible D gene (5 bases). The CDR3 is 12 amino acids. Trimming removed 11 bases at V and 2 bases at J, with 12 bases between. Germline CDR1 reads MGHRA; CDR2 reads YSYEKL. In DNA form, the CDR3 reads TGCGCCCGTGGAGGACAAAACTATGGCTACACCTTC. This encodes CARGGQNYGYTF.

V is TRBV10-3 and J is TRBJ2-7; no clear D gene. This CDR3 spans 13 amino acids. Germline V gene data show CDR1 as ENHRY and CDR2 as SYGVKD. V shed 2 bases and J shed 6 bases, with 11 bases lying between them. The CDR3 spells CAISEGWSAEQYF. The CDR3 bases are TGTGCCATCAGTGAGGGTTGGTCTGCCGAGCAGTACTTC.

DNA of the CDR3: TGTGCCAGCAGCCAAGGAGCCAGTGAAGCTTTCTTT. It codes for CASSQGASEAFF. V gene TRBV3-1 combines with J gene TRBJ1-1, with D uncertain. Trimming pared 1 base from V and 7 bases from J, leaving 7 bases between. CDR3 length: 12 residues. Germline values: CDR1 LGHDT, CDR2 YNNKEL (reference sequence).

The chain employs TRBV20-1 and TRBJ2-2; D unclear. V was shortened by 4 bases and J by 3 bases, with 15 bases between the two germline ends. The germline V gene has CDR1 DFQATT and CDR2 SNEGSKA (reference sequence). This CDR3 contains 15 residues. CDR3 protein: CSATPPGWDTGELFF. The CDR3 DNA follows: TGCAGTGCTACCCCCCCGGGTTGGGACACCGGGGAGCTGTTTTTT.

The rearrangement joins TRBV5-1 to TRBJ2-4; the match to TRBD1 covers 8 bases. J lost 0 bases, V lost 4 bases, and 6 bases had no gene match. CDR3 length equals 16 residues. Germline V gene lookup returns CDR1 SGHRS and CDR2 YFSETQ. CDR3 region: CASSPRQGLAKNIQYF. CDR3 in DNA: TGCGCCAGCAGCCCCAGACAGGGGCTAGCCAAAAACATTCAGTACTTC.

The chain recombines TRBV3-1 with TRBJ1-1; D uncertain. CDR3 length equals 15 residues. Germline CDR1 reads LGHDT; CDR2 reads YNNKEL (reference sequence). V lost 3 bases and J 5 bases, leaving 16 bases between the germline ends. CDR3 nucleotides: TGTGCCAGCAGCCATAACTCCTTATTAGCAACTGAAGCTTTCTTT. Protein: CASSHNSLLATEAFF. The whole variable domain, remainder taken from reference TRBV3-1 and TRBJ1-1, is DTAVSQTPKYLVTQMGNDKSIKCEQNLGHDTMYWYKQDSKKFLKIMFSYNNKELIINETVPNRFSPKSPDKAHLNLHINSLELGDSAVYFCASSHNSLLATEAFFGQGTRLTVV.

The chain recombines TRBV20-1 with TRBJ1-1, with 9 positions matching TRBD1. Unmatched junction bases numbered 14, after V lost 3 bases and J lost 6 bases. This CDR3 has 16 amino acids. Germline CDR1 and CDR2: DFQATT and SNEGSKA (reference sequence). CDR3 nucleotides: TGCAGTGCTAGGACAGGGGGTCCTGTTCCCACCTCTGAAGCTTTCTTT. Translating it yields CSARTGGPVPTSEAFF.

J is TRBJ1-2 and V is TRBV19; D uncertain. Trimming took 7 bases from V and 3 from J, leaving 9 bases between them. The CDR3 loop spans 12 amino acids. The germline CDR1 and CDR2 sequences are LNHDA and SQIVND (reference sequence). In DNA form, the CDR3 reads TGTGCCAGTAAGGACCTCGACTATGGCTACACCTTC. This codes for CASKDLDYGYTF.

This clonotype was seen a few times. The CDR3 DNA sequence: TGCGCCAGCAGCTTGAGTGGCGAGCCTAACACAGATACGCAGTATTTT. Encoded protein: CASSLSGEPNTDTQYF. The chain uses TRBV5-1 and TRBJ2-3; D call uncertain. V dropped 1 base and J dropped 2 bases, with 14 bases sitting between them. The CDR3 loop spans 16 amino acids. Germline V gives CDR1 SGHRS, CDR2 YFSETQ. Looking up the rest from reference TRBV5-1 and TRBJ2-3 gives the full variable domain: KAGVTQTPRYLIKTRGQQVTLSCSPISGHRSVSWYQQTPGQGLQFLFEYFSETQRNKGNFPGRFSGRQFSNSRSEMNVSTLELGDSALYLCASSLSGEPNTDTQYFGPGTRLTVL.

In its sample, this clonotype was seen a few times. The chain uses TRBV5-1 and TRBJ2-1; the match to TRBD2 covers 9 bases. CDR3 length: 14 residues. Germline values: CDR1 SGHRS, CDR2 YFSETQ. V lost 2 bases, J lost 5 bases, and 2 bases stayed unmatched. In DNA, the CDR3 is TGCGCCAGCAGCTTCGGACTAGCGAACAATGAGCAGTTCTTC. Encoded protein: CASSFGLANNEQFF.

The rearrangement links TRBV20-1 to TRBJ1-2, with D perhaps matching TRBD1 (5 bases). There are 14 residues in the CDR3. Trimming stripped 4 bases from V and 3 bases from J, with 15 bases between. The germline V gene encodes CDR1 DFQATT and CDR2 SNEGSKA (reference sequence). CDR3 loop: CSANRLDSHYGYTF. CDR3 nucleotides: TGCAGTGCTAACCGCCTCGACAGTCACTATGGCTACACCTTC.

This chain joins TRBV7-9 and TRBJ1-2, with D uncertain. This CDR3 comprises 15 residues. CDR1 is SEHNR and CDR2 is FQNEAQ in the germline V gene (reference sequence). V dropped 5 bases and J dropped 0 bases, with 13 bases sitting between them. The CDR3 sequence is CASSDYTFPNYGYTF. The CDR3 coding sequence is TGTGCCAGCAGCGATTACACCTTCCCTAACTATGGCTACACCTTC.

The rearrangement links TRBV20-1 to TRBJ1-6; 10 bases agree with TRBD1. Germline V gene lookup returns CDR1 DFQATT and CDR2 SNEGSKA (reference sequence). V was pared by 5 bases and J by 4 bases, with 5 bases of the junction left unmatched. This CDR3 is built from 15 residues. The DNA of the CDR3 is TGCAGTGCTGCTACGGGACAGGGGTATAATTCACCCCTCCACTTT. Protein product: CSAATGQGYNSPLHF.

The CDR3 nucleotides are TGTGCCAGCAGTTACGAAGTAGCGGGGGTAACTAACACAGATACGCAGTATTTT. Translating gives CASSYEVAGVTNTDTQYF. V is TRBV6-2 or TRBV6-3 and J is TRBJ2-3, with 9 bases that match TRBD2. J was trimmed by 2 bases and V by 2 bases; bases with no gene match: 11. Germline assignment: CDR1 MNHEY and CDR2 SVGEGT. The length of the CDR3 is 18 residues.

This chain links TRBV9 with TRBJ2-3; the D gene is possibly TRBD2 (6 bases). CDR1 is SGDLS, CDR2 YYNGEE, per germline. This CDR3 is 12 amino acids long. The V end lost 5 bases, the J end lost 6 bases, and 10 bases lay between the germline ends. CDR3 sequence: CASSAREDTQYF. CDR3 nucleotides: TGTGCCAGCAGTGCCCGGGAGGATACGCAGTATTTT. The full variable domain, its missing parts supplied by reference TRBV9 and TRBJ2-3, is DSGVTQTPKHLITATGQRVTLRCSPRSGDLSVYWYQQSLDQGLQFLIQYYNGEERAKGNILERFSAQQFPDLHSELNLSSLELGDSALYFCASSAREDTQYFGPGTRLTVL.